This is a list of T cell receptor beta chains from one sample in a study of T cells in Graves' hyperthyroidism and ophthalmopathy. TCRdb itself ran the multiplex PCR reads through MiXCR, one entry per CDR3 protein. The sample consists of some 350,000 distinct CDR3 sequences, roughly 15% of them appearing once. The sample was blood. All receptors come from a woman aged 55-69 years with Graves' ophthalmopathy. The CDR3 runs from the conserved cysteine through the conserved F or W. The order of the fields is clone size, J gene, V gene, D gene, CDR3 DNA, CDR3 protein. The D gene is left open where the match is weak. Expanded clones are given a class, and other clones once, few, many or no size at all.

-	TRBJ2-2	TRBV7-2	-	TGTGCCAGCAGCTTGCTATCTGGGGGCGGGACCGGGGAGCTGTTTTTT	CASSLLSGGGTGELFF
few	TRBJ1-4	TRBV7-2	-	TGTGCCAGCAGCTTACGATGGGGACTGGATCCCGAAAAACTGTTTTTT	CASSLRWGLDPEKLFF
-	TRBJ2-3	TRBV12-3/TRBV12-4	TRBD2	TGTGCCAGCAGTTTACAGGGCGGGAGGCGGGATACGCAGTATTTT	CASSLQGGRRDTQYF
many	TRBJ1-6	TRBV6-1	TRBD1	TGTGCCAGCAGTGCCTCGACAGGGATGGGCTCACCCCTCCACTTT	CASSASTGMGSPLHF
-	TRBJ2-7	TRBV27	-	TGTGCCAGCAGTTCACGTTCCTCCTACGAGCAGTACTTC	CASSSRSSYEQYF
many	TRBJ2-3	TRBV20-1	TRBD2	TGCAGTGCTACCCTAGCGGGAGGCGGCACAGATACGCAGTATTTT	CSATLAGGGTDTQYF
many	TRBJ2-3	TRBV6-1	TRBD2	TGTGCCAGCAGTGCGGGACTAGCGGTCCCAGATACGCAGTATTTT	CASSAGLAVPDTQYF
many	TRBJ2-3	TRBV7-3	-	TGTGCCAGCAGCTTACTGGGCCACACAGATACGCAGTATTTT	CASSLLGHTDTQYF
many	TRBJ2-7	TRBV20-1	TRBD2	TGCAGTGGTGAGACTTCGCTAGCGGCTCCCAGTGAGCAGTACTTC	CSGETSLAAPSEQYF
many	TRBJ2-1	TRBV6-1	-	TGTGCCAGCAGGCCGGGACAGGGTAATAGCGGGATAAGAGGCTCCTACAATGAGCAGTTCTTC	CASRPGQGNSGIRGSYNEQFF
many	TRBJ2-3	TRBV3-1	TRBD2	TGTGCCAGCAGCCTTAGCGGGAGTAAAGATACGCAGTATTTT	CASSLSGSKDTQYF
many	TRBJ2-5	TRBV20-1	-	TGCAGTGCTAAACCCATGTCTAGCCCGCAAGAGACCCAGTACTTC	CSAKPMSSPQETQYF
few	TRBJ1-5	TRBV12-3/TRBV12-4	TRBD1	TGTGCCAGCAGCTCTGGACAGGGATCGAGCAATCAGCCCCAGCATTTT	CASSSGQGSSNQPQHF
many	TRBJ2-7	TRBV6-1	-	TGTGCCAGCACCCAGGGGCTTAGCTCCTACGAGCAGTACTTC	CASTQGLSSYEQYF
few	TRBJ1-2	TRBV18	TRBD1	TGTGCCAGCAAACGGGGCCCCGGGACAGCCCTCTATGGCTACACCTTC	CASKRGPGTALYGYTF
-	TRBJ1-2	TRBV24-1	-	TGTGCCACCAGTGTTGGAGGATCCTATGGCTACACCTTC	CATSVGGSYGYTF
many	TRBJ1-1	TRBV12-3/TRBV12-4	-	TGTGCCAGCAGTTTCGGGGGGACTGGCACTGAAGCTTTCTTT	CASSFGGTGTEAFF
few	TRBJ2-3	TRBV4-2	-	TGTGCCAGCAGCCAAGTCGGGGGGCTAGACACAGATACGCAGTATTTT	CASSQVGGLDTDTQYF
few	TRBJ2-3	TRBV10-2	TRBD2	TGCGCCAGCGGGGGACTAGCCCAAGATACGCAGTATTTT	CASGGLAQDTQYF
few	TRBJ1-5	TRBV2	TRBD1	TGTGCCAGCCAGACAGGGGGGCCCCAGCCCCAGCATTTT	CASQTGGPQPQHF
-	TRBJ1-5	TRBV6-1	-	TGTGCCAGCAGGGGCGTCGAGGGGACTAATCAGCCCCAGCATTTT	CASRGVEGTNQPQHF
many	TRBJ2-3	TRBV3-1	TRBD2	TGTGCCAGCAGCCTCGGTGCACTAGCGGGAGAAGGTGGCACAGATACGCAGTATTTT	CASSLGALAGEGGTDTQYF
-	TRBJ2-7	TRBV4-1	-	TGCGCCAGCAGCCAAGTAGGCACGTACGAGCAGTACTTC	CASSQVGTYEQYF
many	TRBJ2-1	TRBV20-1	-	TGCAGTGCTGATCGGGGGCTCTCCTACAATGAGCAGTTCTTC	CSADRGLSYNEQFF
many	TRBJ1-5	TRBV28	TRBD1	TGTGCCAGCAGTTACCGGACAGGGAGAAATCAGCCCCAGCATTTT	CASSYRTGRNQPQHF
many	TRBJ2-5	TRBV29-1	TRBD1	TGCAGCGTTGAAGCGACAGGGGGTATAGAGACCCAGTACTTC	CSVEATGGIETQYF
few	TRBJ2-1	TRBV7-3	TRBD2	TGTGCCAGCAGCTATGACCCCGGGACTAGTTATAGTGAGCAGTTCTTC	CASSYDPGTSYSEQFF
few	TRBJ2-3	TRBV5-1	-	TGCGCCAGCAGGCAGAATGAAGATACGCAGTATTTT	CASRQNEDTQYF
many	TRBJ2-7	TRBV28	TRBD1	TGTGCCAGCAGTTCCGGGACAGGGGGTCGAGAGCAGTACTTC	CASSSGTGGREQYF
few	TRBJ2-2	TRBV10-3	-	TGTGCCATCAGGGGGGCAAACTCGAACACCGGGGAGCTGTTTTTT	CAIRGANSNTGELFF
many	TRBJ1-2	TRBV5-5	TRBD1	TGTGCCAGCAGCCAGGACAGGGTGAACTATGGCTACACCTTC	CASSQDRVNYGYTF
few	TRBJ1-2	TRBV6-1	-	TGTGCCAGCAGTGATCAGGGATGGGGCTACACCTTC	CASSDQGWGYTF
-	TRBJ2-3	TRBV5-6	TRBD2	TGTGCCAGCAGCTTGGCCCTAGCGGAGGGCGTAGATACGCAGTATTTT	CASSLALAEGVDTQYF
many	TRBJ2-1	TRBV7-9	TRBD2	TGTGCCAGCAGCCGACTAGCGGGAGGGACCAATGAGCAGTTCTTC	CASSRLAGGTNEQFF
many	TRBJ1-5	TRBV7-2	TRBD1	TGTGCCAGCAGCTTATGGGGACAGCCAAATCAGCCCCAGCATTTT	CASSLWGQPNQPQHF
many	TRBJ1-1	TRBV3-1	TRBD1	TGTGCCAGCAGCCAAGTCGGGGGACAGGGGGGTTCTGAAGCTTTCTTT	CASSQVGGQGGSEAFF
few	TRBJ2-2	TRBV25-1	-	TGTGCCAGCTCACTGTTCGGAAATCTGAACACCGGGGAGCTGTTTTTT	CASSLFGNLNTGELFF
-	TRBJ1-2	TRBV20-1	TRBD1	TGCAGTGCTAGAGATGGCGCTACAGGGGGCGAGTATGGCTACACCTTC	CSARDGATGGEYGYTF
-	TRBJ2-1	TRBV20-1	-	TGCAGTGCTAGAGATTCGGGGACTCCAGAGCAGTTCTTC	CSARDSGTPEQFF
-	TRBJ1-1	TRBV16	TRBD1	TGTGCCAGCAGCGCCGGGACAGGGCTTTACGAAGCTTTCTTT	CASSAGTGLYEAFF